Following are 12 T cell receptor beta chains from one sample sequenced in a study of glioma-infiltrating T cells after dendritic cell vaccination. The data were produced by immunoSEQ multiplex PCR, yet TCRdb's version contains in-frame clones alone and is incomplete. The sample shows just under 85,000 clones, approximately 90% of them seen only once. This specimen consisted of blood, obtained before dendritic cell vaccination. All receptors derive from a human donor with glioblastoma.

This sequence joins TRBV6-5 and TRBJ2-7; 10 nucleotides agree with TRBD1. CDR1 is MNHEY and CDR2 is SVGAGI in the germline V gene. The V segment lost 0 bases and the J segment 1 base; nucleotides outside the gene matches: 3. CDR3 length: 16 residues. Written as DNA, the CDR3 is TGTGCCAGCAGTTACTCTGGGACAGGGGAATCCTACGAGCAGTACTTC. Its translation is CASSYSGTGESYEQYF.

Turning to this clone: Other DNA sequences from this sample encode an identical CDR3 as well. V and J are TRBV5-1 and TRBJ2-7; D ambiguous. Germline values: CDR1 SGHRS, CDR2 YFSETQ. Trimming stripped 4 bases from V and 1 base from J, with 9 bases between. The CDR3 length is 13 residues. For the CDR3, the DNA is TGCGCCAGCAGCCCGACTGGATCCTACGAGCAGTACTTC. Residues: CASSPTGSYEQYF.

The rearrangement links TRBV29-1 to TRBJ1-2; a weak D match, TRBD1 (5 bases). V was cut by 7 bases and J by 7 bases, with 13 bases left in between. Germline CDR1 is SQVTM and CDR2 is ANQGSEA. The length of the CDR3 is 11 residues. The CDR3 loop is CSARGTPGYTF. The CDR3 DNA reads as TGCAGCGCTAGGGGTACCCCTGGCTACACCTTC.

The chain is built from TRBV2 and TRBJ2-1; 9 positions match TRBD2. V lost 3 bases to trimming and J lost 6 bases; unmatched junction nucleotides: 6. The CDR3 contains 15 residues. Germline V CDR1 and CDR2: SNHLY, FYNNEI. In nucleotides, the CDR3 is TGTGCCAGCAGTGAGGGGATAGCGGGGGTCAATGAGCAGTTCTTC. Amino acids: CASSEGIAGVNEQFF.

The rearrangement uses TRBV6-1 and TRBJ1-2, with D unclear. Trimming stripped 8 bases from V and 0 bases from J, with 13 bases between. This CDR3 is 14 amino acids long. The germline V gene has CDR1 MNHNS and CDR2 SASEGT. As DNA, the CDR3 is TGTGCCAGCGTCTCTATGTTTTCTAACTATGGCTACACCTTC. Amino acids: CASVSMFSNYGYTF.

The DNA of the CDR3 is TGCAGTGCTAGAGGGGGGGGAGAGCAGTTCTTC. Protein: CSARGGGEQFF. This chain uses TRBV20-1 with TRBJ2-1; 7 bases fit TRBD2. This CDR3 spans 11 amino acids. Germline trimming cut 1 base from V and 10 bases from J; bases unmatched to any gene: 1. Germline lookup yields CDR1 DFQATT and CDR2 SNEGSKA (reference sequence).

The V gene is TRBV9, the J gene TRBJ2-1; 10 bases match TRBD1. The CDR3 has 15 amino acids. Germline-derived CDR1 and CDR2 are SGDLS and YYNGEE. The V and J ends lost 5 bases and 3 bases, in that order; junction bases with no gene match: 5. The CDR3 bases are TGTGCCAGCAGTCAAGGACAGGGGGTCTACAATGAGCAGTTCTTC. Amino acid sequence: CASSQGQGVYNEQFF.

In this sample, this clone turned up once. CDR3 DNA sequence: TGTGCCAGTAGTATAGATCATGGGAGGAATGAGCAGTTCTTC. Translation gives CASSIDHGRNEQFF. V gene TRBV19 combines with J gene TRBJ2-1; tentatively, D is TRBD2 (6 bases). V shed 0 bases and J shed 7 bases, with 10 bases lying between them. The germline V gene encodes CDR1 LNHDA and CDR2 SQIVND (reference sequence). The CDR3 is 14 residues long.

CDR3 amino acids: CASSLGAYQETQYF. CDR3 coding DNA: TGTGCCAGCAGCCTAGGGGCGTACCAAGAGACCCAGTACTTC. V gene TRBV7-8 combines with J gene TRBJ2-5; D perhaps matches TRBD1 (5 bases). Germline V lookup: CDR1 SGHVS, CDR2 FQNEAQ. The CDR3 has 14 residues. Trimming removed 5 bases at V and 0 bases at J, with 10 bases between.

J is TRBJ1-1 and V is TRBV20-1; no firm D call. V was shortened by 6 bases and J by 8 bases, with 13 bases between the two germline ends. This CDR3 contains 11 residues. CDR1 is DFQATT, CDR2 SNEGSKA, per germline (reference sequence). The CDR3 spells CSAEEPPEAFF. In DNA form, the CDR3 reads TGCAGTGCGGAGGAACCTCCGGAAGCTTTCTTT.

V and J are TRBV10-2 and TRBJ1-2; D is unclear. CDR1 is WSHSY, CDR2 SAAADI, per germline. Between the trimmed V and J ends, which lost 5 bases and 5 bases, there was a span of 15 bases. This CDR3 spans 14 amino acids. The CDR3 region has the DNA TGCGCCAGCAGTCTGGATTGGCAGGTATATGGCTACACCTTC. This gives the protein CASSLDWQVYGYTF.

The chain recombines TRBV5-1 with TRBJ1-4, with 8 bases aligning to TRBD1. The trim removed 3 bases at V and 7 bases at J, leaving 8 bases unmatched. Germline CDR1 SGHRS, CDR2 YFSETQ. This CDR3 is 15 amino acids long. CDR3 nucleotide sequence: TGCGCCAGCAGCTCGACAGGGGACGGAGGTGAAAAACTGTTTTTT. This translates into CASSSTGDGGEKLFF.